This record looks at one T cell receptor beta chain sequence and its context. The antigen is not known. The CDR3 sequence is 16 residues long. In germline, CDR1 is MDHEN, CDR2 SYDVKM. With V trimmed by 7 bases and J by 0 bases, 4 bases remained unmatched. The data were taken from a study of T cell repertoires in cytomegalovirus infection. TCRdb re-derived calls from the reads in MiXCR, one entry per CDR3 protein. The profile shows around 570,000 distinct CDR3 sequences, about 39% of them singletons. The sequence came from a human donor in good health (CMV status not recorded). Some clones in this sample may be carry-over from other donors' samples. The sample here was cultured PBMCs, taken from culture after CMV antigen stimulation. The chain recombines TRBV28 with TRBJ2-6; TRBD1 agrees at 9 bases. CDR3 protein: CASNPGQGSGANVLTF. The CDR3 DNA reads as TGTGCCAGCAACCCGGGACAGGGCTCTGGGGCCAACGTCCTGACTTTC.